Listed below are T cell receptor beta chains from one sample, sequenced in a study of cytomegalovirus exposure and HLA in healthy donors. The repertoire was sequenced with immunoSEQ multiplex PCR; TCRdb's copy has only in-frame clones and lacks some. The sample holds about 180,000 clones, about 82% seen once. The sequenced sample consisted of PBMCs. These receptors all stem from a man younger than 35 in good health and CMV-seronegative. Each CDR3 is given with its conserved first and last residue. The D gene is left open where the match is weak. Where a row states a size, it is once, few, many or the class of an expanded clone; other rows omit it.

V,J,D,size,CDR3,DNA
TRBV5-6,TRBJ2-7,TRBD2,-,CASSFRLSGRQNEQYF,TGTGCCAGCAGCTTCCGCCTTAGCGGGAGACAAAACGAGCAGTACTTC
TRBV27,TRBJ2-2,-,few,CASSDDRQVPPNTGELFF,TGTGCCAGCAGTGACGACAGGCAGGTACCTCCGAACACCGGGGAGCTGTTTTTT
TRBV28,TRBJ1-2,-,-,CASSSRNLYGYTF,TGTGCCAGCAGTTCCAGGAACCTTTATGGCTACACCTTC
TRBV10-3,TRBJ2-1,-,-,CAISDDYTYNEQFF,TGTGCCATCAGTGACGACTACACCTACAATGAGCAGTTCTTC
TRBV5-1,TRBJ1-2,-,few,CASSSRPYGYTF,TGCGCCAGCAGCTCCAGGCCTTATGGCTACACCTTC
TRBV9,TRBJ2-1,TRBD2,-,CASSVVSGRDNEQFF,TGTGCCAGCAGCGTAGTAAGCGGGAGGGACAATGAGCAGTTCTTC
TRBV5-8,TRBJ1-5,TRBD1,-,CASSPGQARFHQPQHF,TGTGCCAGCAGCCCTGGACAGGCGAGATTCCACCAGCCCCAGCATTTT
TRBV6-1,TRBJ2-7,TRBD1,-,CASRGTGEYEQYF,TGTGCCAGCAGGGGGACAGGAGAATACGAGCAGTACTTC
TRBV6-1,TRBJ1-2,-,-,CARGGRGYGYTF,TGTGCCCGCGGGGGACGGGGCTATGGCTACACCTTC
TRBV7-9,TRBJ2-7,-,-,CASSLTIRDSVTYEQYF,TGTGCCAGCAGCTTAACCATCCGGGATTCGGTTACCTACGAGCAGTACTTC
TRBV7-2,TRBJ2-7,-,-,CASSLAGGPRQYF,TGTGCCAGCAGCTTAGCGGGAGGCCCCCGGCAGTACTTC
TRBV28,TRBJ2-3,TRBD2,few,CASSLLGGGETDTQYF,TGTGCCAGCAGTTTATTGGGGGGAGGGGAAACAGATACGCAGTATTTT
TRBV5-1,TRBJ2-3,-,-,CASSPWGVGANTQYF,TGCGCCAGCAGCCCGTGGGGGGTAGGGGCGAATACGCAGTATTTT
TRBV5-1,TRBJ1-3,-,-,CASNRAPGNTIYF,TGCGCCAGTAACAGGGCCCCTGGAAACACCATATATTTT
TRBV18,TRBJ1-4,TRBD1,-,CASSLTAGTGNEKLFF,TGTGCCAGCTCACTCACCGCCGGGACAGGGAATGAAAAACTGTTTTTT
TRBV27,TRBJ2-5,TRBD2,few,CASSLEAGTPGGTQYF,TGTGCCAGCAGTTTGGAGGCGGGAACCCCGGGGGGGACCCAGTACTTC
TRBV6-6,TRBJ1-2,-,-,CASSPKHYGYTF,TGTGCCAGCAGTCCCAAACATTATGGCTACACCTTC
TRBV19,TRBJ1-2,-,-,CASSINSFYYGYTF,TGTGCCAGTAGTATAAACAGCTTCTACTATGGCTACACCTTC
TRBV5-1,TRBJ2-7,-,-,CASSLDAGLALREQYF,TGCGCCAGCAGCTTGGATGCGGGGCTAGCCCTACGCGAGCAGTACTTC
TRBV25-1,TRBJ2-3,-,once,CASSEVADHTDTQYF,TGTGCCAGCAGTGAAGTGGCGGATCACACAGATACGCAGTATTTT
TRBV6-1,TRBJ1-2,-,-,CASRAGGNGYTF,TGTGCCAGCAGGGCGGGCGGGAATGGCTACACCTTC
TRBV10-2,TRBJ2-7,-,-,CASSDRTGLNDRYEQYF,TGCGCCAGCAGTGATCGGACTGGACTCAACGATCGGTACGAGCAGTACTTC
TRBV6-1,TRBJ1-6,TRBD1,once,CASSGAGGYSPLHF,TGTGCCAGCAGTGGAGCAGGGGGATATTCACCCCTCCACTTT
TRBV15,TRBJ2-1,TRBD2,few,CATSRGLAGGRVEQFF,TGTGCCACCAGCAGAGGACTAGCGGGGGGGCGGGTTGAGCAGTTCTTC
TRBV4-1,TRBJ2-1,TRBD2,-,CASSQADLAGGFVGTRGEQFF,TGCGCCAGCAGCCAAGCCGACCTAGCGGGAGGTTTCGTGGGTACTCGTGGTGAGCAGTTCTTC
TRBV23-1,TRBJ2-7,TRBD1,once,CASRLYGQGIYEQYF,TGCGCCAGCAGATTATACGGACAGGGCATCTACGAGCAGTACTTC
TRBV6-1,TRBJ1-3,-,-,CASSEVSGNTIYF,TGTGCCAGCAGTGAAGTATCTGGAAACACCATATATTTT
TRBV7-8,TRBJ1-1,-,-,CASSLALLGAVGTEAFF,TGTGCCAGCAGCTTAGCGTTATTGGGGGCGGTTGGCACTGAAGCTTTCTTT
TRBV7-2,TRBJ1-4,-,-,CASSKGGEKLFF,TGTGCCAGCAGCAAAGGGGGTGAAAAACTGTTTTTT
TRBV30,TRBJ2-7,-,few,CAWTTVGGGYEQYF,TGTGCCTGGACTACCGTGGGGGGTGGATACGAGCAGTACTTC
TRBV18,TRBJ1-1,-,-,CASSPYRSEAFF,TGTGCCAGCTCACCTTACAGGTCTGAAGCTTTCTTT
TRBV5-4,TRBJ1-2,-,-,CASSLFTGNYGYTF,TGTGCCAGCAGCTTATTTACAGGGAACTATGGCTACACCTTC
TRBV5-1,TRBJ2-7,TRBD1,once,CASSSRQGEGEQYF,TGCGCCAGCAGCAGTCGACAGGGGGAGGGCGAGCAGTACTTC
TRBV6-6,TRBJ2-1,-,-,CASSSAMYNEQFF,TGTGCCAGCAGTTCCGCGATGTACAATGAGCAGTTCTTC
TRBV9,TRBJ2-1,TRBD2,-,CASSVATWASGSYEQFF,TGTGCCAGCAGCGTAGCTACATGGGCTAGCGGGAGTTATGAGCAGTTCTTC
TRBV19,TRBJ2-7,TRBD1,-,CASSTTGGYEQYF,TGTGCCAGTAGTACCACAGGGGGCTACGAGCAGTACTTC
TRBV5-1,TRBJ2-3,TRBD2,-,CASTSSGGTGDTQYF,TGCGCCAGCACTTCTAGCGGGGGGACGGGAGATACGCAGTATTTT
TRBV29-1,TRBJ2-5,TRBD2,few,CSVEGRGGGYAETQYF,TGCAGCGTTGAAGGTCGAGGCGGGGGGTACGCGGAGACCCAGTACTTC
TRBV18,TRBJ2-1,TRBD2,-,CASSPSLAGGPPEQFF,TGTGCCAGCTCACCATCACTAGCGGGAGGGCCACCTGAGCAGTTCTTC
TRBV9,TRBJ2-7,TRBD1,-,CASSGLQGASEQYF,TGTGCCAGCAGCGGCCTACAGGGGGCTTCCGAGCAGTACTTC
TRBV7-9,TRBJ2-7,-,-,CASSLGRVAQGEQYF,TGTGCCAGCAGCCTAGGAAGGGTCGCCCAGGGCGAGCAGTACTTC
TRBV5-4,TRBJ2-2,-,-,CASSIDSPGELFF,TGTGCCAGCAGCATAGACAGCCCCGGGGAGCTGTTTTTT
TRBV5-6,TRBJ2-1,-,-,CASSSTGSSYNEQFF,TGTGCCAGCAGCTCAACAGGGAGCTCCTACAATGAGCAGTTCTTC
TRBV28,TRBJ2-7,TRBD1,once,CASSLSDRAPSYEQYF,TGTGCCAGCAGTTTATCGGACAGGGCCCCCTCCTACGAGCAGTACTTC
TRBV6-5,TRBJ2-7,TRBD1,few,CASSYETGGNYEQYF,TGTGCCAGCAGTTACGAGACAGGGGGCAACTACGAGCAGTACTTC
TRBV12-5,TRBJ2-5,TRBD2,few,CASGTGLAGIETQYF,TGTGCTAGTGGTACCGGACTAGCGGGAATAGAGACCCAGTACTTC
TRBV7-2,TRBJ2-1,-,-,CASSSQRTSRNEQFF,TGTGCCAGCAGCTCACAGAGAACGAGCAGGAATGAGCAGTTCTTC
TRBV28,TRBJ1-2,-,-,CASSGFSYGYTF,TGTGCCAGCTCGGGATTCTCCTATGGCTACACCTTC
TRBV30,TRBJ1-6,-,-,CARGDLNSPLHF,TGTGCCCGGGGGGACCTTAATTCACCCCTCCACTTT
TRBV15,TRBJ1-1,-,-,CATSRGSRGVTEAFF,TGTGCCACCAGCAGAGGGAGCAGGGGAGTTACTGAAGCTTTCTTT
TRBV10-2,TRBJ2-7,TRBD1,-,CASRDYRGLSYEQYF,TGCGCCAGCAGGGACTACAGGGGGCTCTCCTACGAGCAGTACTTC
TRBV27,TRBJ2-3,-,-,CASSGLLSTDTQYF,TGTGCCAGCAGTGGACTATTAAGCACAGATACGCAGTATTTT
TRBV5-6,TRBJ1-5,-,-,CASSRMGIQGRNQPQHF,TGTGCCAGCAGCCGGATGGGTATCCAGGGAAGGAATCAGCCCCAGCATTTT
TRBV6-5,TRBJ1-1,-,-,CASSYSREGKDTEAFF,TGTGCCAGCAGTTACTCTAGGGAGGGAAAGGACACTGAAGCTTTCTTT
TRBV28,TRBJ1-2,-,-,CASSLEDSLYGYTF,TGTGCCAGCAGTTTGGAGGACAGTCTCTATGGCTACACCTTC
TRBV29-1,TRBJ2-7,TRBD1,-,CSVGTGRWDEQYF,TGCAGCGTCGGGACAGGGAGGTGGGACGAGCAGTACTTC
TRBV7-2,TRBJ2-1,TRBD2,-,CASSLRREMYEQFF,TGTGCAAGCAGCTTAAGGCGGGAGATGTATGAGCAGTTCTTC
TRBV10-3,TRBJ1-5,TRBD1,-,CAISGDRGNQPQHF,TGTGCCATCAGTGGGGACAGGGGCAATCAGCCCCAGCATTTT